This is a list of T cell receptor beta chains from one sample in a study of shared clonotypes between healthy human individuals. Method: immunoSEQ multiplex PCR; TCRdb's copy keeps in-frame clones and lacks some. This table has approximately 2.1 million clones, approximately 93% appearing once. Sample: naive CD4+ T cells from PBMCs. The source is a man aged 18 to 30 in good health. Some clones in this sample may be carry-over from other donors' samples. CDR3s include the opening cysteine and the closing phenylalanine or tryptophan. The order of the fields is V gene, J gene, D gene, clone size, CDR3 DNA, CDR3 protein. D genes are given only for firm matches. Rows give clone size only sometimes, using once, few, many, or a class for an expanded clone.

>TRBV9|TRBJ1-2|-|-
TGTGCCAGCAGCGCCGACGGGGTATATGGCTACACCTTC
CASSADGVYGYTF
>TRBV15|TRBJ1-2|TRBD1|-
TGTGCCACCAGCCCTCGGGGACAGGGAACTAACTATGGCTACACCTTC
CATSPRGQGTNYGYTF
>TRBV18|TRBJ1-4|-|-
TGTGCCAGCTCACCAGGGGTTACTAATGAAAAACTGTTTTTT
CASSPGVTNEKLFF
>TRBV19|TRBJ1-1|-|-
TGTGCCAGTAGGCTCTCCCAGGGGAGAGCGGGAGCTTTCTTT
CASRLSQGRAGAFF
>TRBV2|TRBJ2-7|-|-
TGTGCCAGCAGTGAATTAGGAGGGGAGGCACCCTGGGTCGAGCAGTACTTC
CASSELGGEAPWVEQYF
>TRBV30|TRBJ1-1|-|-
TGTGCCTGGAGTGTCGGTAGGGTCGCTTTCTTT
CAWSVGRVAFF
>TRBV10-3|TRBJ1-5|-|few
TGTGCCATCAGTGAGAACGGACGGCGATCGAGTCAGCCCCAGCATTTT
CAISENGRRSSQPQHF
>TRBV30|TRBJ2-1|TRBD1|-
TGTGCCTGGAGCCGACAAGGGACAGGGTTCTACAATGAGCAGTTCTTC
CAWSRQGTGFYNEQFF
>TRBV10-3|TRBJ2-7|TRBD2|-
TGTGCCATCAATGGGCGGGAGGGCCTCGAGCAGTACTTC
CAINGREGLEQYF
>TRBV6-5|TRBJ1-2|-|-
TGTGCCAGCAGCAGTACTCATACCTCGGGGGGCTACACCTTC
CASSSTHTSGGYTF
>TRBV5-1|TRBJ1-1|-|-
TGCGCCAGCAGCAAGGACGTGGGGGGTGAAGCTTTCTTT
CASSKDVGGEAFF
>TRBV5-4|TRBJ1-1|-|once
TGTGCCAGCAGTTATAATACTAGGGGGACTGAAGCTTTCTTT
CASSYNTRGTEAFF
>TRBV11-3|TRBJ2-7|-|-
TGTGCCAGCAGCTTAGAGGAATCCTACGAGCAGTACTTC
CASSLEESYEQYF
>TRBV29-1|TRBJ2-1|TRBD2|-
TGCAGCGTCTCTAGCGGGACCTCGCCCATATACAATGAGCAGTTCTTC
CSVSSGTSPIYNEQFF
>TRBV2|TRBJ1-5|-|-
TGTGCCAGCAGTGGCGTTAGGGGAAATCAGCCCCAGCATTTT
CASSGVRGNQPQHF
>TRBV5-5|TRBJ2-2|-|-
TGTGCCAGCAGCTTCCTAGCGAGTACGGGCACCGGGGAGCTGTTTTTT
CASSFLASTGTGELFF
>TRBV28|TRBJ1-4|-|few
TGTGCCAGCCAGAGGGGCAGACTTGGGGAAAAACTGTTTTTT
CASQRGRLGEKLFF
>TRBV28|TRBJ2-2|-|-
TGTGCCAGCAGTCTCATCTCCACCCGGGAGCTGTTTTTT
CASSLISTRELFF
>TRBV5-1|TRBJ2-1|TRBD2|once
TGCGCCAGCAGCCCGGGACTAGCGACGCTGCACAATGAGCAGTTCTTC
CASSPGLATLHNEQFF
>TRBV5-4|TRBJ1-1|-|-
TGTGCCAGCAGCTTAGGTGGCGGGACGGTAAACACTGAAGCTTTCTTT
CASSLGGGTVNTEAFF
>TRBV4-1|TRBJ2-3|TRBD2|-
TGCGCCAGCAGCCAAGAGGGACTAGCGGGAGTCGGCGATACGCAGTATTTT
CASSQEGLAGVGDTQYF
>TRBV5-1|TRBJ2-1|-|-
TGCGCCAGCAGCTCACTCCCCCGGGAGATAGGAGGAAATGAGCAGTTCTTC
CASSSLPREIGGNEQFF
>TRBV2|TRBJ2-5|TRBD2|-
TGTGCCAGCAGCCCCAGGCGGGGGGAAGAGACCCAGTACTTC
CASSPRRGEETQYF
>TRBV5-4|TRBJ2-5|-|-
TGTGCCAGCAGCCTTATTGGGGGGGGCGGGGCCCAGTACTTC
CASSLIGGGGAQYF
>TRBV5-1|TRBJ2-7|TRBD2|-
TGCGCCAGCAGCTTCGGACCAAGCGGGGCGAACGAGCAGTACTTC
CASSFGPSGANEQYF
>TRBV11-3|TRBJ2-5|-|-
TGTGCCAGCAGCTTAGGAGAGCATGGTAGGGAGACCCAGTACTTC
CASSLGEHGRETQYF
>TRBV28|TRBJ1-2|-|-
TGTGCCAGCACCTCCTCGGGACTATGGTATGGCTACACCTTC
CASTSSGLWYGYTF
>TRBV2|TRBJ1-2|TRBD1|-
TGTGCCGGCTCCGGGACAGGTGCCTATGGCTACACCTTC
CAGSGTGAYGYTF
>TRBV7-6|TRBJ1-4|-|-
TGTGCCAGCAGCGGGGGACCCAGATCCTATGAAAAACTGTTTTTT
CASSGGPRSYEKLFF
>TRBV28|TRBJ2-1|-|-
TGTGCCAGCAGTTTCCCCCTTTGGGACCAGAGGTCCAATGAGCAGTTCTTC
CASSFPLWDQRSNEQFF
>TRBV5-1|TRBJ1-1|-|-
TGCGCCAGCAGCTCTCAGACCCCACGAGGACCCACTGAAGCTTTCTTT
CASSSQTPRGPTEAFF
>TRBV5-5|TRBJ1-2|-|-
TGTGCCAGCAGCCGCAGTCCCGGCAGGGACTATGGCTACACCTTC
CASSRSPGRDYGYTF
>TRBV6-1|TRBJ2-5|-|-
TGTGCAGGGTCCGCGGGCCCCCAAGAGACCCAGTACTTC
CAGSAGPQETQYF
>TRBV9|TRBJ2-7|TRBD2|-
TGTGCCAGCATCTTTGGACTAGCGAGGGACTTTAACTTC
CASIFGLARDFNF
>TRBV5-6|TRBJ2-3|-|-
TGTGCCAGCAGCTTCGACAGGATCACAGATACGCAGTATTTT
CASSFDRITDTQYF
>TRBV6-1|TRBJ1-1|-|-
TGTGCCAGCAGTGCAGACGGTTCTACTGAAGCTTTCTTT
CASSADGSTEAFF
>TRBV19|TRBJ1-3|-|once
TGTGCCAGTAGTCCCCTGGACCGGTCTCTAATTGGAAACACCATATATTTT
CASSPLDRSLIGNTIYF
>TRBV19|TRBJ2-4|-|-
TGTGCCAGTAGTATATTTTCAGGGAAGTCCAAAAACATTCAGTACTTC
CASSIFSGKSKNIQYF
>TRBV18|TRBJ2-4|TRBD2|-
TGTGCCAGCTCACCCCCGGGACTAGCGGGGGAAAACATTCAGTACTTC
CASSPPGLAGENIQYF
>TRBV10-3|TRBJ2-3|TRBD2|-
TGTGCCATCAGTGCCGCGGCACTAGCGCCCCTCGTAGATACGCAGTATTTT
CAISAAALAPLVDTQYF
>TRBV27|TRBJ2-1|TRBD1|-
TGTGCCAGCAGCCCACAGGGGAATAGGGTGCAGTTCTTC
CASSPQGNRVQFF
>TRBV5-1|TRBJ1-2|-|-
TGCGCCAGCAGCACGGGAATGGAGGGCTACACCTTC
CASSTGMEGYTF
>TRBV5-1|TRBJ2-2|-|-
TGCGCCAGCAGTATAAACGTGGGGGGAATTGCGACCGGGGAGCTGTTTTTT
CASSINVGGIATGELFF
>TRBV27|TRBJ1-2|-|-
TGTGCCAGCAGTTCTTCCCGGGATGGCTACACCTTC
CASSSSRDGYTF
>TRBV27|TRBJ2-7|-|-
TGTGCCAGCAGTTTAAACGCAGAGGCCTACGAGCAGTACTTC
CASSLNAEAYEQYF
>TRBV29-1|TRBJ1-1|-|-
TGCAGCTTTTCCCAGGGTGGGGCTGAAGCTTTCTTT
CSFSQGGAEAFF
>TRBV6-5|TRBJ1-2|-|-
TGTGCCAGCAGTTTTTCCGGTGGCTACACCTTC
CASSFSGGYTF
>TRBV19|TRBJ2-7|-|-
TGTGCCAGTAGTACCAGCCGAACGACCTACGAGCAGTACTTC
CASSTSRTTYEQYF
>TRBV7-9|TRBJ2-1|-|-
TGTGCCAGCAGCTCCCTAAGAGGGGCCAATGAGCAGTTCTTC
CASSSLRGANEQFF
>TRBV5-1|TRBJ2-7|TRBD2|-
TGCGCCAGCAGCTGGGCAGCGGGAGACACCTACGAGCAGTACTTC
CASSWAAGDTYEQYF
>TRBV7-3|TRBJ2-1|-|-
TGTGCCAGCAGCTCATTACTAGGAATCAGTGAGCAGTTCTTC
CASSSLLGISEQFF